The TCR beta chain under discussion was sequenced for a study of T cells in Graves' hyperthyroidism and ophthalmopathy. The table lists this clonotype with many counts. V lost 7 bases to trimming and J lost 8 bases, with 18 bases between them. Per the germline V gene, CDR1 is SNHLY and CDR2 is FYNNEI. The CDR3 consists of 14 residues. Regions amplified from RNA transcripts were the TCR beta CDR3 regions. In the first-round RT-PCR of the TCR CDR3, the HTBI primer set was used. Via MiXCR, TCRdb re-called the multiplex PCR reads, giving one row per CDR3 protein. The sample records about 420,000 distinct CDR3 sequences, approximately 14% being singletons.

The gene calls are TRBV2 and TRBJ2-1, with D possibly matching TRBD2 (7 bases). What was sequenced was blood. The receptor comes from a young woman with Graves' hyperthyroidism. CDR3 DNA sequence: TGTGCCAGCAAGGCCCTAGGGGGGGGCGATGAGCAGTTCTTC. Its translation: CASKALGGGDEQFF.